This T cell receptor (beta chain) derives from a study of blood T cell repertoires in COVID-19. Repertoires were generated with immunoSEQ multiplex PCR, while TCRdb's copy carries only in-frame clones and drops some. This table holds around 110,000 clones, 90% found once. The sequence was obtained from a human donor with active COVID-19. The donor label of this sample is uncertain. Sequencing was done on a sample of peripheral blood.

CDR3 region: CASIKGGVAYTEAFF. The CDR3 region has the DNA TGTGCCAGCATCAAAGGGGGGGTTGCGTACACTGAAGCTTTCTTT. The V gene is TRBV5-5, the J gene TRBJ1-1; D is perhaps TRBD1 (6 bases). Between the trimmed V and J ends, which lost 6 bases and 3 bases, there was a span of 18 bases. This CDR3 contains 15 residues. In germline, CDR1 is SGHKS, CDR2 YYEKEE (reference sequence).